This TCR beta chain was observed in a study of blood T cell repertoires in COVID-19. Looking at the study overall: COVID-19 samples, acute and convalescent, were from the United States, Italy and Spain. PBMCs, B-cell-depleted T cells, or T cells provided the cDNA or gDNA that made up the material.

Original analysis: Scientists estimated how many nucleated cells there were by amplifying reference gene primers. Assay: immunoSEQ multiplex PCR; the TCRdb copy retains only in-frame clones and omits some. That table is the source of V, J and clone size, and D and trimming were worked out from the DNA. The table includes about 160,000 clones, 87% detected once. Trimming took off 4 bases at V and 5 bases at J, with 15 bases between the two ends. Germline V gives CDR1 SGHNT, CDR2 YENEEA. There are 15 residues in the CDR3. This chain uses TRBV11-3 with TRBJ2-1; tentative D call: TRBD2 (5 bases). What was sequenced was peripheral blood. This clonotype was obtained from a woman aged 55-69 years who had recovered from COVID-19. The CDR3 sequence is CASSSGPLGNNEQFF. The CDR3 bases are TGTGCCAGCAGCTCTGGGCCTCTCGGGAACAATGAGCAGTTCTTC.